This T cell receptor beta chain was recovered during a study of T-cell reconstitution after alpha-beta-depleted transplantation in children. Study-level points and caveats: In some patients, recipient T cells and intrathymic progenitors surviving conditioning explained high day-60 diversity. Fresh T-cell production supplied most of the T-cell counts and diversity seen one year after transplant. Expanded graft clones, several hundred of them, were reportedly the source of alpha-beta T cells about two months after transplant.

TCRbeta library construction was performed incorporating unique molecular identifiers. TCRdb independently ran MiXCR on the PCR reads; one entry per CDR3 protein. This table has about 980,000 distinct CDR3 sequences, 25% to 35% appearing once. This clonotype was observed at least ten times. Its matching antigen is unknown. The CDR3 is 15 amino acids. V dropped 3 bases and J dropped 4; count of bases not matched to a gene: 5. Germline CDR1 reads SEHNR; CDR2 reads FQNEAQ (reference sequence). Sequencing used PBMCs, mostly from graft donor cells, obtained 360 days after TCRalphabeta/CD19-depleted stem cell transplant. This clonotype was obtained from a boy in the first two years of life who had a stem cell transplant for SCID, so the T cells may come from the graft donor. The rearrangement joins TRBV7-9 to TRBJ2-2; 7 bases fit TRBD2. CDR3 amino acids: CASSFREVSTGELFF. CDR3 nucleotide sequence: TGTGCCAGCAGCTTTCGGGAGGTCAGCACCGGGGAGCTGTTTTTT.